The text below deals with one T cell receptor (beta chain). Its antigen is currently unknown. Amplification of TCR alpha and beta CDR3 regions from RNA used iRepertoire nested multiplex PCR. TCRdb reanalysed the multiplex PCR reads using MiXCR and keeps one entry per CDR3 protein. The sample lists approximately 120,000 distinct CDR3 sequences; under 30% were seen once. The data stem from a study of glioma-infiltrating T cells. Study observations and caveats: Very few CDR3 sequences were shared between tissue and blood. Non-neoplastic patients had below-expected tissue-blood divergence, while all gliomas exceeded expectation.

The sequenced sample was glioma tissue, nonneoplastic brain tissue, or PBMCs (not recorded which). The sequence came from a human donor with low-grade glioma or glioblastoma, undergoing nonglioma brain surgery, or in good health (not recorded which).

The CDR3 sequence is CSARGQGTTEAFF. Here the CDR3 DNA reads TGCAGTGCTAGAGGGCAGGGAACCACTGAAGCTTTCTTT. The V gene is TRBV20-1, the J gene TRBJ1-1; D is possibly TRBD1 (5 bases). This CDR3 contains 13 residues. Trimming removed 1 base from V and 4 bases from J, with 10 bases in between. CDR1 is DFQATT, CDR2 SNEGSKA, per germline (reference sequence).